Listed below are T cell receptor beta chains from one sample, sequenced in a study of T cell responses to AZD1222 COVID-19 vaccine. Data came from immunoSEQ multiplex PCR; TCRdb stores just in-frame clones and leaves some out. The data show some 150,000 clones, 89% seen once. The sample was peripheral blood, taken on day 0 of AZD1222 vaccination. These TCRs come from an adult in good health. The CDR3 runs from the conserved cysteine through the conserved F or W. The D gene is left open where the match is weak. Clone size is stated in some rows and not others, as once, few, many or a class when expanded.

v_gene	abundance	j_gene	d_gene	CDR3aa	CDR3nt
TRBV7-2	-	TRBJ1-6	-	CASSTFGGPLHF	TGTGCCAGCAGCACGTTTGGAGGGCCCCTCCACTTT
TRBV11-3	-	TRBJ2-1	TRBD2	CASSLDTGTSGGDEQFF	TGTGCCAGCAGCTTAGATACCGGGACTAGCGGGGGGGATGAGCAGTTCTTC
TRBV6-6	-	TRBJ2-7	-	CASSYSMQIYEQYF	TGTGCCAGCAGTTACTCGATGCAGATCTACGAGCAGTACTTC
TRBV4-3	-	TRBJ1-2	-	CASSPTLDQNYGYTF	TGCGCCAGCAGCCCGACACTGGATCAAAACTATGGCTACACCTTC
TRBV7-8	-	TRBJ2-3	-	CASSLNAPDTQYF	TGTGCCAGCAGCTTAAATGCGCCTGATACGCAGTATTTT
TRBV7-7	-	TRBJ2-5	TRBD2	CASSSGTSGKETQYF	TGTGCTAGCAGCTCCGGGACTAGCGGGAAAGAGACCCAGTACTTC
TRBV4-3	once	TRBJ1-6	-	CASSPQGYNSPLHF	TGCGCCAGCAGCCCCCAGGGCTATAATTCACCCCTCCACTTT
TRBV3-1/TRBV3-2	-	TRBJ1-1	TRBD1	CASRRGTGETEAFF	TGTGCCAGCAGGCGTGGGACAGGGGAAACTGAAGCTTTCTTT
TRBV6-4	-	TRBJ1-2	-	CASSDGGGYTF	TGTGCCAGCAGTGACGGAGGGGGCTACACCTTC
TRBV11-2	-	TRBJ1-5	-	CASSLGGAVNQPQHF	TGTGCCAGCAGCTTAGGGGGGGCAGTAAATCAGCCCCAGCATTTT
TRBV28	-	TRBJ1-2	TRBD1	CASSLSGPGGGGYTF	TGTGCCAGCAGTTTAAGCGGCCCAGGGGGAGGTGGCTACACCTTC
TRBV11-3	-	TRBJ2-7	-	CASSPSAGQSYEQYF	TGTGCCAGCAGCCCTTCGGCGGGGCAGTCCTACGAGCAGTACTTC
TRBV27	-	TRBJ1-5	-	CASSPLRGQRLDSNQPQHF	TGTGCCAGCAGCCCCTTAAGGGGCCAGCGCCTAGATAGCAATCAGCCCCAGCATTTT
TRBV12-3/TRBV12-4	-	TRBJ1-6	-	CASSLQGRSPLHF	TGTGCCAGCAGTTTACAGGGAAGATCACCCCTCCACTTT
TRBV6-6	-	TRBJ1-1	TRBD1	CASSYSEQGRAEAFF	TGTGCCAGCAGTTACTCGGAACAGGGGAGGGCTGAAGCTTTCTTT
TRBV5-1	-	TRBJ2-7	TRBD1	CASSLADRGDRYEQYF	TGCGCCAGCAGCTTGGCGGACAGGGGGGACCGATACGAGCAGTACTTC
TRBV15	-	TRBJ1-2	-	CATSRGTGSNYGYTF	TGTGCCACCAGCAGGGGGACGGGGAGTAACTATGGCTACACCTTC
TRBV7-2	-	TRBJ2-7	TRBD2	CASSFGLAGGLTYEQYF	TGTGCCAGCAGCTTCGGACTAGCGGGAGGTCTTACCTACGAGCAGTACTTC
TRBV12-5	-	TRBJ2-7	-	CACPRRDSYEQYF	TGTGCTTGCCCGAGGAGGGACTCCTACGAGCAGTACTTC
TRBV12-3/TRBV12-4	-	TRBJ1-2	-	CASSGSTNYGYTF	TGTGCCAGCAGTGGCTCAACTAACTATGGCTACACCTTC
TRBV6-5	-	TRBJ1-4	-	CASSYEGTANEKLFF	TGTGCCAGCAGTTACGAGGGTACGGCTAATGAAAAACTGTTTTTT
TRBV6-5	-	TRBJ2-3	-	CASIRGLSTDTQYF	TGTGCCAGCATACGTGGACTGAGCACAGATACGCAGTATTTT
TRBV27	-	TRBJ1-2	TRBD1	CASSSDRGNYGYTF	TGTGCCAGCAGTTCTGACAGGGGAAACTATGGCTACACCTTC
TRBV19	-	TRBJ2-1	TRBD2	CASSIGASGSLPYNEQFF	TGTGCCAGTAGTATAGGAGCTAGCGGGAGTTTGCCCTACAATGAGCAGTTCTTC
TRBV7-2	-	TRBJ2-5	-	CASSLRESFQETQYF	TGTGCCAGCAGCTTGCGAGAAAGCTTCCAAGAGACCCAGTACTTC
TRBV5-4	-	TRBJ2-7	TRBD2	CASRSGLAASYEQYF	TGTGCCAGCAGATCCGGACTAGCGGCCTCCTACGAGCAGTACTTC
TRBV6-5	-	TRBJ2-7	-	CASSSRGLLYEQYF	TGTGCCAGCAGTTCCCGGGGGCTACTCTACGAGCAGTACTTC
TRBV28	-	TRBJ1-6	TRBD1	CASSFRGQGVSPLHF	TGTGCCAGCAGTTTTAGAGGACAGGGGGTATCACCCCTCCACTTT
TRBV21-1	-	TRBJ2-4	-	CASGALAKNIQYF	TGTGCCAGCGGAGCTTTAGCCAAAAACATTCAGTACTTC
TRBV7-9	-	TRBJ2-2	-	CASSLEVSGELFF	TGTGCCAGCAGCTTGGAGGTTTCCGGGGAGCTGTTTTTT
TRBV11-1	-	TRBJ2-7	-	CASSLDRGGPYEQYF	TGTGCCAGCAGCTTAGACAGGGGAGGACCCTACGAGCAGTACTTC
TRBV7-3	once	TRBJ2-1	-	CASSSGPAEPYNEQFF	TGTGCCAGCAGCTCGGGACCCGCGGAACCCTACAATGAGCAGTTCTTC
TRBV28	-	TRBJ2-3	-	CASRKLEITDTQYF	TGTGCCAGCAGAAAACTAGAGATCACAGATACGCAGTATTTT
TRBV27	-	TRBJ2-7	TRBD1	CASSPRDRGPYEQYF	TGTGCCAGCAGTCCCCGGGACAGGGGGCCCTACGAGCAGTACTTC
TRBV30	-	TRBJ2-4	TRBD2	CAWSVHKGRVENIQYF	TGTGCCTGGAGTGTACATAAAGGGAGGGTGGAAAACATTCAGTACTTC
TRBV3-1/TRBV3-2	-	TRBJ1-1	TRBD1	CASSQGDRETTEAFF	TGTGCCAGCAGCCAAGGGGACAGGGAGACCACTGAAGCTTTCTTT
TRBV18	-	TRBJ1-5	-	CASSPGAGSNQPQHF	TGTGCCAGCTCACCAGGGGCAGGCAGCAATCAGCCCCAGCATTTT
TRBV18	-	TRBJ1-2	-	CASSPNAYGYTF	TGTGCCAGCTCACCAAATGCGTATGGCTACACCTTC
TRBV5-1	-	TRBJ2-1	TRBD1	CASSSGQGKPYNEQFF	TGCGCCAGCAGCTCTGGACAGGGAAAGCCCTACAATGAGCAGTTCTTC
TRBV4-3	-	TRBJ2-1	TRBD1	CASSPGTVSYNEQFF	TGCGCCAGCAGCCCCGGGACAGTGTCCTACAATGAGCAGTTCTTC
TRBV6-5	-	TRBJ2-5	TRBD2	CASSRWEGFETQYF	TGTGCCAGCAGTCGGTGGGAGGGATTCGAGACCCAGTACTTC
TRBV7-2	-	TRBJ1-3	-	CASSLDRFGNTIYF	TGTGCCAGCAGCTTAGATAGGTTTGGAAACACCATATATTTT
TRBV4-2	-	TRBJ2-2	TRBD2	CASSQVTSGGFTGELFF	TGTGCCAGCAGCCAAGTGACTAGCGGGGGTTTCACCGGGGAGCTGTTTTTT
TRBV13	once	TRBJ2-3	-	CASSLGSPSTDTQYF	TGTGCCAGCAGCTTAGGGTCCCCTAGCACAGATACGCAGTATTTT
TRBV7-6	once	TRBJ2-2	-	CASSLAAGLQTGELFF	TGTGCCAGCAGCTTAGCGGCGGGACTTCAGACCGGGGAGCTGTTTTTT
TRBV2	-	TRBJ1-5	TRBD1	CASSIRTGYSNQPQHF	TGTGCCAGCAGTATACGGACAGGGTATAGCAATCAGCCCCAGCATTTT